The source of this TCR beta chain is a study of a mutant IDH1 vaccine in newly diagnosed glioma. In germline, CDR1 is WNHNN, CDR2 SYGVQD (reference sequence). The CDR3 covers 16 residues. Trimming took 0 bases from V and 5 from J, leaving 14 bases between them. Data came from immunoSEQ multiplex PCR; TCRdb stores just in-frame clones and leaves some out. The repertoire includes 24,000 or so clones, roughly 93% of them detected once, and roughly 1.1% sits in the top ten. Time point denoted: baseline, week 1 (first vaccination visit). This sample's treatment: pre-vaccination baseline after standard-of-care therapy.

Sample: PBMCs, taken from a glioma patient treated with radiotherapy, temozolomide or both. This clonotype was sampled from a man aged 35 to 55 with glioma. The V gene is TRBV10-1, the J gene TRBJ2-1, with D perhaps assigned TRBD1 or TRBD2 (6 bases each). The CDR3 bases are TGCGCCAGCAGTGAGTCGAGGCCGGGGGCCGACAATGAGCAGTTCTTC. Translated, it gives CASSESRPGADNEQFF.